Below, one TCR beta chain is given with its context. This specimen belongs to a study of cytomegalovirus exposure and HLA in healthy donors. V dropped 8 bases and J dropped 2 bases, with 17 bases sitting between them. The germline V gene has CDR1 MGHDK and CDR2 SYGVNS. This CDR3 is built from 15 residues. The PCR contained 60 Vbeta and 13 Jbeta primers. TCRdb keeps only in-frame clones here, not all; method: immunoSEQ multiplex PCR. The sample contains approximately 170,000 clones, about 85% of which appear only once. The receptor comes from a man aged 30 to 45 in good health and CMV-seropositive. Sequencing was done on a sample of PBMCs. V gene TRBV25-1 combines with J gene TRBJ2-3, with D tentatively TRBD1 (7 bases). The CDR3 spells CASAPGGGNTDTQYF. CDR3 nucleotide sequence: TGTGCCAGCGCCCCAGGGGGAGGCAACACAGATACGCAGTATTTT.